This T cell receptor beta chain was captured in a study of cytomegalovirus exposure and HLA in healthy donors. The table lists this clone with a few counts. Its cognate antigen is unknown. CDR3 size: 15 residues. In germline, CDR1 is MGHRA, CDR2 YSYEKL. V dropped 1 base and J dropped 3 bases, with 12 bases sitting between them. PCR used 60 Vbeta primers and 13 Jbeta primers. Generated by immunoSEQ multiplex PCR, the TCRdb table keeps only in-frame clones and is missing some. The table lists about 86,000 clones, about two thirds of them singletons. Study-level points and caveats: What a later analysis showed was that several of the most significant clusters appeared linked to common viral pathogens.

This TCR was sampled from a man aged 60 to 69 in good health and CMV-seronegative. J is TRBJ1-2 and V is TRBV4-1; D possibly corresponds to TRBD1 (5 bases). The sample taken for sequencing was PBMCs. The CDR3 nucleotides read TGCGCCAGCAGCCAAGTCGGGGGGGGTGACTATGGCTACACCTTC. This sequence encodes CASSQVGGGDYGYTF.